This T cell receptor (beta chain) was sequenced for a study of T cell responses to AZD1222 COVID-19 vaccine (dated by TCRdb to about 2021). About the investigation overall: TCR sequencing covered 233 trial participants: 200 to 210 given two doses of AZD1222 and 26 given two doses of MenACWY control vaccine. Trial participants were enrolled by age into 18-55, 56-69 and 70-plus year subgroups, with about 150, 27 and 61 TCR-sequenced participants respectively.

The sample's time point label, in plain terms: about 28 days (+/-7) after the second vaccine dose. The treatment or condition tag for this specimen amounts to: meningococcal conjugate vaccine given as trial control. Vaccinee samples came from UK trials COV001 and COV002, including a single-blind randomized controlled phase 2/3 trial of AZD1222 (ChAdOx1 nCoV-19) in healthy adults. Trial participant PBMC samples were collected at day 0 and day 28 after the second dose for TCRbeta chain sequencing. The CDR3 regions of human TCRbeta chains were subjected to immunosequencing. In the original analysis: Repertoire TCRs were checked for matches against a reference library of SARS-CoV-2-specific TCRs that had been generated using the MIRA antigen-specificity platform. Breadth was defined as the fraction of unique TCRs that were SARS-CoV-2-associated, and depth was defined as the fraction of total T cells that were SARS-CoV-2-associated. Using the MIRA data, each spike-specific TCR was mapped to the spike region that the TCR reacts to and placed in a CD4 or CD8 class. Log10-transformed breadth and depth values were compared by one-way ANOVA with Sidak's multiple comparisons tests. Not all clones reach the TCRdb copy of this immuneACCESS table, which keeps in-frame sequences only. Checked studies attribute under half of the gap to unresolved V genes and leave the rest unexplained. V and J calls and clone size are as listed in that table; D and trimming were resolved from the DNA. In this sample the table shows 140,000 to 150,000 clones, roughly 89% of which occur a single time. Around 6.9% of the sample is held by the ten biggest clonotypes.

On this clone itself: Its cognate antigen has yet to be identified. There are no base qualities to consult, and no much larger clone falls within one base.

For CDR1 and CDR2, the germline V gene lists SGHTS and YDEGEE. Here V drops 2 bases and J drops 3 bases, and the junction holds 6 bases not matched to any gene. The CDR3 has 16 amino acids, counting the end cysteine and phenylalanine. Of the read, only the CDR3 DNA is kept; its 48 bases are in frame from base 1. What the research found in general, with its limitations: Participants were mostly white British and included more females than males, and it was suggested by the authors that clonal diversity may have been underestimated. The vaccine-associated CD4 TCRs covered the entire spike protein, and the dominant responses fell in regions 160-218 and 743-854. The 56-69-year group was small, and its depth increase did not reach significance, likely because of low power. Reportedly, close to half of the unique spike-specific TCRs recognized epitopes lying outside the regions that are mutated in the B.1.351 and B.1.1.7 variants. No day 14 peak-response samples were available, so repertoires were characterized only after the peak T cell response. After two AZD1222 doses, both the breadth and the depth of spike-specific TCRs were significantly higher than at day 0 and than in MenACWY recipients. Only five to seven AZD1222 recipients were SARS-CoV-2 seropositive at baseline, limiting conclusions about previously exposed vaccinees.

Sequenced material: peripheral blood, taken 28 days after the second dose of the MenACWY control vaccine. The clonotype was recovered from an adult who received the MenACWY meningococcal vaccine as a control. The rearrangement combines TRBV5-8 with TRBJ2-3; 10 junctional bases match TRBD1. The CDR3 region has the sequence CASSLLGTGDTDTQYF. The DNA is TGTGCCAGCAGCTTACTTGGGACAGGGGATACAGATACGCAGTATTTT.